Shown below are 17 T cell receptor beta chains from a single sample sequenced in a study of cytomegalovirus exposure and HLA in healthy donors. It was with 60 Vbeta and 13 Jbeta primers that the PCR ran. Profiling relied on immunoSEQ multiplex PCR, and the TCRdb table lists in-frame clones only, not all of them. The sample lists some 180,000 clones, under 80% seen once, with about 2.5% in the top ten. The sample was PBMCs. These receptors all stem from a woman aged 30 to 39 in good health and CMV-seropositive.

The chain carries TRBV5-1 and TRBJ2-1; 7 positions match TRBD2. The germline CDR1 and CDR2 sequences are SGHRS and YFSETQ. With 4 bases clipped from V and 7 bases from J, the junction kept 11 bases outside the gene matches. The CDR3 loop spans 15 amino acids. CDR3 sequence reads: CASSRGSGAGNEQFF. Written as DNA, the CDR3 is TGCGCCAGCAGCCGGGGGAGCGGGGCGGGAAATGAGCAGTTCTTC.

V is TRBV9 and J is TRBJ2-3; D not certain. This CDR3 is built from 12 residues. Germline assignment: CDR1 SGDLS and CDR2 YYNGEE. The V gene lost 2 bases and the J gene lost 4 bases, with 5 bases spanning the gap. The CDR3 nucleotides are TGTGCCAGCAGCGTCGGAGCAGATACGCAGTATTTT. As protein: CASSVGADTQYF. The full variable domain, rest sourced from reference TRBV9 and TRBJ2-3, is DSGVTQTPKHLITATGQRVTLRCSPRSGDLSVYWYQQSLDQGLQFLIQYYNGEERAKGNILERFSAQQFPDLHSELNLSSLELGDSALYFCASSVGADTQYFGPGTRLTVL.

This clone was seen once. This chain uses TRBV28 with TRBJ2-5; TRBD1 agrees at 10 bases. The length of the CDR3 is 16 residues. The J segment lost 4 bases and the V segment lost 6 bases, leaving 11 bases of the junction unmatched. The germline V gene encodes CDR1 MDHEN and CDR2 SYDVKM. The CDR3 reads CASSWAATGGRETQYF. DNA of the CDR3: TGTGCCAGCAGCTGGGCCGCGACAGGGGGCCGAGAGACCCAGTACTTC.

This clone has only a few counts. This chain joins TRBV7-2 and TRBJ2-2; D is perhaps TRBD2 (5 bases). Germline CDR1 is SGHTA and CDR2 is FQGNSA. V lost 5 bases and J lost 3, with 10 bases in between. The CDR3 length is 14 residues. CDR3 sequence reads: CASSLGSDTGELFF. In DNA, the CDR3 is TGTGCCAGCAGCCTGGGGAGTGACACCGGGGAGCTGTTTTTT.

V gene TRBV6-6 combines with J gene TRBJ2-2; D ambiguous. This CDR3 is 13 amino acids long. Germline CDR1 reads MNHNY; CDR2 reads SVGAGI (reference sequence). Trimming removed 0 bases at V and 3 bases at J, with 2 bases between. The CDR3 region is CASSYSYTGELFF. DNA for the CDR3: TGTGCCAGCAGTTACTCCTACACCGGGGAGCTGTTTTTT.

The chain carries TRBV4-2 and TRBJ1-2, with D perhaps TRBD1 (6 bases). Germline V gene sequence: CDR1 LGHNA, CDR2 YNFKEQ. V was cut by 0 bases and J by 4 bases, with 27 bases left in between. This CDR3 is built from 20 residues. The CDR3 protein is CASSQDYTGRGLSPSYGYTF. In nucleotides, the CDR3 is TGTGCCAGCAGCCAAGATTATACAGGGCGCGGTCTCTCTCCAAGCTATGGCTACACCTTC.

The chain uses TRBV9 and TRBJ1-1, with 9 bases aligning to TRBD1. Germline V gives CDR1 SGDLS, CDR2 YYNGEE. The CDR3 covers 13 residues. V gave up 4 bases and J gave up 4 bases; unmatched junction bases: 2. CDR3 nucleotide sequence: TGTGCCAGCAGCCCGACAGGGGGCACTGAAGCTTTCTTT. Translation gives CASSPTGGTEAFF.

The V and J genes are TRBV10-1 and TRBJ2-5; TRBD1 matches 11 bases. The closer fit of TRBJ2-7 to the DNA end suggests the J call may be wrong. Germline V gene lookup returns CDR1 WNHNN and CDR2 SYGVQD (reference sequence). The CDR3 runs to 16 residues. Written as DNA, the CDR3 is TGCGCCAGCAGTGAGTCTAGGACAGGGGGCATATACGAGCAGTACTTC. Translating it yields CASSESRTGGIYEQYF.

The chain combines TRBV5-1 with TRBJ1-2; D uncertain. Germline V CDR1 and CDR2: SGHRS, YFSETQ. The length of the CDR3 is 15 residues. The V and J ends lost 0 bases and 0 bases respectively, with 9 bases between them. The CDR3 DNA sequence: TGCGCCAGCAGCTTGGCCCGTACAGCTAACTATGGCTACACCTTC. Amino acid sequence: CASSLARTANYGYTF.

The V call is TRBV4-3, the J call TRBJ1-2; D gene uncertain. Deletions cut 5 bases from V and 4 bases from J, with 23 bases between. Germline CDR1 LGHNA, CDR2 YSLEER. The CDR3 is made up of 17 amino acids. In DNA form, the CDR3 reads TGCGCCAGCAGCTACCGCGACTTTCAATCCCCCGGCTATGGCTACACCTTC. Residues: CASSYRDFQSPGYGYTF.

The CDR3 bases are TGTGCTAGTGGTGGGCATGGGGCAGGGGTGAACACCGGGGAGCTGTTTTTT. The encoded protein is CASGGHGAGVNTGELFF. The chain employs TRBV12-5 and TRBJ2-2, with a possible D match to TRBD1 (6 bases). V dropped 5 bases and J dropped 1 base, with 17 bases sitting between them. Looked up from germline, CDR1 is LGHNT and CDR2 is FRNRAP. The CDR3 runs 17 residues.

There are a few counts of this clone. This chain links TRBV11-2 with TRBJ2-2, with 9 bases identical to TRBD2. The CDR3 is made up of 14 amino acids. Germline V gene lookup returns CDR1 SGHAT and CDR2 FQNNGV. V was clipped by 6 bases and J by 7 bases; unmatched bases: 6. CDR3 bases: TGTGCCAGCAGATCTTGGCGGGGGGGCGGGGAGCTGTTTTTT. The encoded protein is CASRSWRGGGELFF.

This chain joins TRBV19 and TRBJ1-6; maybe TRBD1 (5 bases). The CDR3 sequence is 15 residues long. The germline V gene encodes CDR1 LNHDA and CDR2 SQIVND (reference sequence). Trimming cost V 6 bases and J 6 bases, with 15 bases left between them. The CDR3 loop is CASRKSSGANSPLHF. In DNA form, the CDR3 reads TGTGCCAGTAGAAAAAGTTCTGGGGCTAATTCACCCCTCCACTTT.

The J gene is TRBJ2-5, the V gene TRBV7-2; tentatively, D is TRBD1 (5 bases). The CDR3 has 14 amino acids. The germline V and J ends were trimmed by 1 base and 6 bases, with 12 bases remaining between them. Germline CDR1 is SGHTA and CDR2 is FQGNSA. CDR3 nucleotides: TGTGCCAGCAGCTTAGTGGCCAGGGAAAAGACCCAGTACTTC. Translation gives CASSLVAREKTQYF.

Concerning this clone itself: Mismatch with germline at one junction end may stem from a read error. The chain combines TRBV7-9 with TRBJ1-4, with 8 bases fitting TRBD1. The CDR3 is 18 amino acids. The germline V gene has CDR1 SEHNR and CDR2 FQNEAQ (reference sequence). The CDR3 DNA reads TGTTCCAGCAGCTTTCAGGGGGCTCGGCGAACAACTAATGAAAAACTGTTTTTT. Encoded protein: CSSSFQGARRTTNEKLFF.

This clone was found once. The DNA of the CDR3 is TGTGCCAGCAGTCCCGGACTAGCGGGGCAAGAGACCCAGTACTTC. This encodes CASSPGLAGQETQYF. The chain joins TRBV7-9 to TRBJ2-5, with 12 positions matching TRBD2. CDR1 is SEHNR, CDR2 FQNEAQ, per germline (reference sequence). Trimming removed 6 bases from V and 2 bases from J; junction bases left unmatched: 4. The CDR3 covers 15 residues.

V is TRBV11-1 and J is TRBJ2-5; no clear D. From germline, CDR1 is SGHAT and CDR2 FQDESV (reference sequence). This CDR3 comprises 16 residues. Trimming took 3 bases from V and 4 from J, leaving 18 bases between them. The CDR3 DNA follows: TGTGCCAGCAGCTTTCCCCAGGCAAGTACCGGAGAGACCCAGTACTTC. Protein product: CASSFPQASTGETQYF. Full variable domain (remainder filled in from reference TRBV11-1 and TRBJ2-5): EAEVAQSPRYKITEKSQAVAFWCDPISGHATLYWYRQILGQGPELLVQFQDESVVDDSQLPKDRFSAERLKGVDSTLKIQPAELGDSAMYLCASSFPQASTGETQYFGPGTRLLVL.